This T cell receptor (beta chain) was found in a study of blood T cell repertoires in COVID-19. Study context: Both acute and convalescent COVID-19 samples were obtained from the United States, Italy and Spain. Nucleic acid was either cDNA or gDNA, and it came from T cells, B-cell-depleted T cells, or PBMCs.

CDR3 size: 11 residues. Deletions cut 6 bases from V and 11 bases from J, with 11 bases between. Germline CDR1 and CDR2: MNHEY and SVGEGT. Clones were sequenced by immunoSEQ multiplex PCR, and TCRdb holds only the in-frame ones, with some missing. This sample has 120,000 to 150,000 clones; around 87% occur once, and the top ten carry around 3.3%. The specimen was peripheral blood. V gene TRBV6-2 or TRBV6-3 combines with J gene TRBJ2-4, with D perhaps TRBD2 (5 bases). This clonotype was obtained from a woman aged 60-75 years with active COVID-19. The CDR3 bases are TGTGCCAGCAGCCAGCGACTACTTCAGTACTTC. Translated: CASSQRLLQYF.